The next 32 T cell receptor beta chains were all read from a single sample in a study of T cell responses to AZD1222 COVID-19 vaccine. Assay: immunoSEQ multiplex PCR; the TCRdb copy retains only in-frame clones and omits some. The table has 120,000 or so clones, roughly 84% seen once. Specimen: peripheral blood, collected 28 days after the second AZD1222 dose. The source of these receptors is an adult who received the AZD1222 COVID-19 vaccine.

V gene TRBV14 combines with J gene TRBJ2-7; TRBD1 aligns across 10 bases. V shed 9 bases, J shed 1 base, and the junction held 3 bases outside the gene matches. Per the germline V gene, CDR1 is SGHDN and CDR2 is FVKESK. The CDR3 spans 13 residues. The CDR3 loop is CASRGQGSYEQYF. As DNA, the CDR3 is TGTGCCAGTCGGGGACAGGGGTCCTACGAGCAGTACTTC.

The V call is TRBV4-2, the J call TRBJ1-6, with D possibly being TRBD1 (6 bases). V was shortened by 4 bases and J by 7 bases, with 26 bases between the two germline ends. The CDR3 has 19 amino acids. Per the germline V gene, CDR1 is LGHNA and CDR2 is YNFKEQ. The CDR3 is CASSPHAYSTGDGNSPLHF. CDR3 DNA sequence: TGTGCCAGCAGCCCGCATGCCTACTCGACAGGCGACGGAAATTCACCCCTCCACTTT.

V usage is TRBV14 and J usage is TRBJ1-2, with 7 bases matching TRBD1. Looked up from germline, CDR1 is SGHDN and CDR2 is FVKESK. With V trimmed by 3 bases and J by 8 bases, 9 bases remained unmatched. This CDR3 spans 14 amino acids. DNA for the CDR3: TGTGCCAGCAGCCATGCGGGACAGCCTTTGGGCTACACCTTC. It encodes CASSHAGQPLGYTF.

V usage is TRBV6-2 or TRBV6-3 and J usage is TRBJ1-1; tentative D call: TRBD1 (5 bases). The CDR3 has 15 amino acids. Germline-derived CDR1 and CDR2 are MNHEY and SVGEGT. Trimming left V 6 bases short and J 4 bases short, with 18 bases between. Written as DNA, the CDR3 is TGTGCCAGCAGCCGGGGCCCCGGCAAGGGCACTGAAGCTTTCTTT. Protein sequence: CASSRGPGKGTEAFF.

V usage is TRBV19 and J usage is TRBJ1-6, with D uncertain. The CDR3 sequence is 15 residues long. Trimming left V 3 bases short and J 3 bases short, with 9 bases between. Germline CDR1 and CDR2: LNHDA and SQIVND (reference sequence). CDR3 DNA sequence: TGTGCCAGTAGTATTCAGGATCGCTATAATTCACCCCTCCACTTT. As protein: CASSIQDRYNSPLHF.

The chain couples TRBV11-2 to TRBJ1-2, with D unresolved. This CDR3 has 17 residues. The V end lost 5 bases, the J end lost 2 bases, and 21 bases lay between the germline ends. CDR1 and CDR2 from the germline V gene are SGHAT and FQNNGV. The CDR3 loop is CASSQSSGSVSNYGYTF. CDR3 DNA: TGTGCCAGCAGCCAATCATCCGGGTCGGTTTCAAACTATGGCTACACCTTC.

The chain combines TRBV3-1 (or the pseudogene TRBV3-2) with TRBJ2-3, with 11 bases fitting TRBD2. Trimming took 4 bases from V and 1 from J; bases not matched to a gene: 10. The germline CDR1 and CDR2 sequences are LGHDT and YNNKEL (reference sequence). This CDR3 has 18 amino acids. The CDR3 here is CASSRSVRLAGRTDTQYF. CDR3 sequence (DNA): TGTGCCAGCAGCCGATCCGTAAGACTAGCGGGACGCACAGATACGCAGTATTTT.

The chain is built from TRBV7-9 and TRBJ1-1; D is unresolved. Per the germline V gene, CDR1 is SEHNR and CDR2 is FQNEAQ (reference sequence). This CDR3 region has 15 residues. V lost 0 bases to trimming and J lost 8 bases, with 16 bases between them. CDR3 amino acids: CASSLASSGVGEAFF. DNA of the CDR3: TGTGCCAGCAGCTTAGCATCGTCGGGTGTGGGGGAAGCTTTCTTT.

DNA of the CDR3: TGTGCCAGCAGCAAAGGCGAGACCGCTGAGCAGTTCTTC. Protein product: CASSKGETAEQFF. The V and J genes are TRBV9 and TRBJ2-1; D unclear. The CDR3 has 13 residues. Trimming stripped 4 bases from V and 9 bases from J, with 14 bases between. Germline-derived CDR1 and CDR2 are SGDLS and YYNGEE.

This sequence joins TRBV28 and TRBJ1-5; 10 bases map to TRBD1. The CDR3 spans 15 residues. Losses at the gene ends were 4 bases for V and 7 bases for J; bases not matched to a gene: 7. CDR1 and CDR2 from the germline V gene are MDHEN and SYDVKM. CDR3 nucleotides: TGTGCCAGCAGTTCAAGGACAGGGGGGGACCAGCCCCAGCATTTT. Translating it yields CASSSRTGGDQPQHF.

The chain employs TRBV9 and TRBJ1-1; TRBD1 is a possible D gene (6 bases). Germline loops: CDR1 SGDLS, CDR2 YYNGEE. The CDR3 is 12 amino acids. The germline V and J ends were trimmed by 3 bases and 11 bases, with 14 bases remaining between them. CDR3 DNA: TGTGCCAGCAGCGGGACAGAGCTACGGGCTTTCTTT. It is translated as CASSGTELRAFF.

The chain carries TRBV3-1 (or the pseudogene TRBV3-2) and TRBJ1-1, with TRBD1 as a possible D gene (6 bases). Germline CDR1 reads LGHDT; CDR2 reads YNNKEL (reference sequence). V lost 3 bases and J lost 4, with 24 bases in between. The CDR3 is 18 amino acids. The CDR3 loop is CASSHTLLIQGRITEAFF. CDR3 DNA sequence: TGTGCCAGCAGCCATACTCTGCTCATTCAGGGGCGAATCACTGAAGCTTTCTTT.

The gene calls are TRBV11-2 and TRBJ1-1; D is undetermined. From germline, CDR1 is SGHAT and CDR2 FQNNGV. V gave up 5 bases and J gave up 8 bases, with 15 bases separating them. The CDR3 is 13 residues long. CDR3 amino acids: CASSVGENREAFF. The CDR3 nucleotides are TGTGCCAGCAGCGTCGGGGAGAATCGCGAAGCTTTCTTT.

DNA for the CDR3: TGTGCCAGCAGCCGCACCCGGGGCGGGACTAAAGAGACCCAGTACTTC. This gives the protein CASSRTRGGTKETQYF. The genes are TRBV7-9 and TRBJ2-5, with TRBD2 identical over 7 bases. CDR3 length: 16 amino acids. V lost 5 bases to trimming and J lost 3 bases; unmatched junction nucleotides: 12. Looked up from germline, CDR1 is SEHNR and CDR2 is FQNEAQ (reference sequence).

The chain couples TRBV2 to TRBJ2-5, with 11 positions matching TRBD2. The germline V gene has CDR1 SNHLY and CDR2 FYNNEI. V shed 6 bases and J 9 bases; nucleotides not matched to a gene: 6. The CDR3 has 13 residues. The CDR3, as DNA: TGTGCCAGCAGATCCCCTAGCGGGGGGCCCCAGTACTTC. Its protein product is CASRSPSGGPQYF.

The chain carries TRBV28 and TRBJ2-3; D unresolved. Trimming took 4 bases from V and 3 from J, leaving 8 bases between them. Germline CDR1 is MDHEN and CDR2 is SYDVKM. This CDR3 comprises 13 residues. The CDR3 DNA reads TGTGCCAGCAGTTCTCACATGACAGATACGCAGTATTTT. It encodes CASSSHMTDTQYF. The full variable domain, completed using reference TRBV28 and TRBJ2-3, is DVKVTQSSRYLVKRTGEKVFLECVQDMDHENMFWYRQDPGLGLRLIYFSYDVKMKEKGDIPEGYSVSREKKERFSLILESASTNQTSMYLCASSSHMTDTQYFGPGTRLTVL.

This clone is a singleton in its sample. The rearrangement uses TRBV29-1 and TRBJ1-1; D gene ambiguous. The CDR3 covers 14 residues. CDR1 is SQVTM, CDR2 ANQGSEA, per germline. Trimming took 3 bases from V and 2 from J, leaving 13 bases between them. CDR3 region: CSVERFEGNTEAFF. The CDR3 nucleotides read TGCAGCGTTGAGAGATTCGAGGGCAACACTGAAGCTTTCTTT.

The chain has TRBV28 and TRBJ1-2; 8 bases are a match to TRBD1. The length of the CDR3 is 15 residues. The junction had 11 bases not matched to a gene; V was cut back by 3 bases and J by 8 bases. In germline, CDR1 is MDHEN, CDR2 SYDVKM. CDR3 coding DNA: TGTGCCAGCAGTTTTTCGGACAGGGCGCGGATGGGCTACACCTTC. This gives the protein CASSFSDRARMGYTF.

The chain uses TRBV7-2 and TRBJ1-2, with 7 bases that match TRBD1. V lost 0 bases to trimming and J lost 4 bases; unmatched junction nucleotides: 2. This CDR3 comprises 14 residues. Germline-derived CDR1 and CDR2 are SGHTA and FQGNSA. CDR3 coding DNA: TGTGCCAGCAGCTTAGCGGGGGACAGCTATGGCTACACCTTC. This encodes CASSLAGDSYGYTF.

The V and J genes are TRBV4-1 and TRBJ2-1, with a tentative D call TRBD1 (6 bases). CDR1 and CDR2 (germline): MGHRA, YSYEKL. Trimming left V 1 base short and J 7 bases short, with 14 bases between. This CDR3 is built from 15 residues. The CDR3 nucleotides read TGCGCCAGCAGCCAAGTCTCCAGGGGAAGGAATGAGCAGTTCTTC. Its translation: CASSQVSRGRNEQFF.

This clone was seen a single time. Distinct nucleotide sequences in the sample also encode this CDR3. This sequence joins TRBV7-2 and TRBJ2-5; no definite D call. The germline V and J ends were trimmed by 0 bases and 4 bases, with 0 bases remaining between them. The CDR3 has 11 amino acids. Germline CDR1 SGHTA, CDR2 FQGNSA. DNA of the CDR3: TGTGCCAGCAGCTTAGCAGAGACCCAGTACTTC. Its protein product is CASSLAETQYF.

This chain connects TRBV30 to TRBJ2-1; 8 positions match TRBD2. The length of the CDR3 is 16 residues. J was trimmed by 4 bases and V by 3 bases; bases with no gene match: 11. Germline V gene sequence: CDR1 GTSNPN, CDR2 SVGIG (reference sequence). This CDR3 is CAWSLVGLAGYNEQFF. The CDR3 region has the DNA TGTGCCTGGAGCCTTGTCGGGTTAGCGGGATACAATGAGCAGTTCTTC. The variable domain in full, completed from reference TRBV30 and TRBJ2-1, reads SQTIHQWPATLVQPVGSPLSLECTVEGTSNPNLYWYRQAAGRGLQLLFYSVGIGQISSEVPQNLSASRPQDRQFILSSKKLLLSDSGFYLCAWSLVGLAGYNEQFFGPGTRLTVL.

The chain recombines TRBV29-1 with TRBJ1-5; D is uncertain. V lost 4 bases and J lost 5, with 12 bases in between. The CDR3 has 13 amino acids. The germline V gene encodes CDR1 SQVTM and CDR2 ANQGSEA. DNA for the CDR3: TGCAGCGTTGGTCCCCGGCCGGATCAGCCCCAGCATTTT. Translation: CSVGPRPDQPQHF.

The chain recombines TRBV27 with TRBJ2-7; 8 bases are shared with TRBD1. Germline trimming cut 9 bases from V and 5 bases from J; bases unmatched to any gene: 18. The CDR3 length is 16 residues. CDR1 MNHEY and CDR2 SMNVEV come from the germline V gene (reference sequence). The CDR3 loop is CARSNRMTGVMNEQYF. DNA for the CDR3: TGTGCCAGAAGTAACCGAATGACAGGGGTCATGAACGAGCAGTACTTC.

This clone was observed a handful of times. The V and J genes are TRBV5-6 and TRBJ1-5, with 9 positions matching TRBD1. Per germline, CDR1 SGHDT and CDR2 YYEEEE. V lost 1 base to trimming and J lost 6 bases; unmatched junction nucleotides: 8. The CDR3 runs 16 residues. The CDR3 DNA reads TGTGCCAGCAGCTTGACTGGGACAGGGCGTAGTCAGCCCCAGCATTTT. Its translation: CASSLTGTGRSQPQHF.

The CDR3 loop reads CASSYLDRDTQYF. CDR3 in DNA: TGTGCCAGCAGTTATTTAGACCGAGATACGCAGTATTTT. The rearrangement joins TRBV28 to TRBJ2-3, with D unclear. The germline gives CDR1 MDHEN, CDR2 SYDVKM. Trimming removed 4 bases from V and 5 bases from J, with 10 bases in between. The CDR3 loop spans 13 amino acids.

The genes are TRBV19 and TRBJ2-3, with 10 bases matching TRBD2. CDR1 and CDR2 from the germline V gene are LNHDA and SQIVND (reference sequence). V shed 7 bases and J 4 bases; nucleotides not matched to a gene: 11. This CDR3 is 16 amino acids long. CDR3 in DNA: TGTGCCAGTATTAGCAGCGGGGGGGCCATCCCAGATACGCAGTATTTT. This encodes CASISSGGAIPDTQYF.

This clone was counted a few times. V and J are TRBV6-5 and TRBJ1-5; D is unresolved. The germline V and J ends were trimmed by 6 bases and 1 base, with 13 bases remaining between them. This CDR3 spans 15 amino acids. The germline V gene has CDR1 MNHEY and CDR2 SVGAGI. CDR3 in amino acids: CASSLQWRSNQPQHF. Here the CDR3 DNA reads TGTGCCAGCAGCTTACAGTGGAGGAGCAATCAGCCCCAGCATTTT.

This chain links TRBV19 with TRBJ2-5; 8 positions agree with TRBD2. The CDR3 is 16 residues long. V lost 3 bases and J lost 0; bases outside the gene matches: 6. Per germline, CDR1 LNHDA and CDR2 SQIVND (reference sequence). Here the CDR3 DNA reads TGTGCCAGTAGTATTTATAGCGGGGACTACCAAGAGACCCAGTACTTC. Protein sequence: CASSIYSGDYQETQYF.

The genes are TRBV5-5 and TRBJ2-5, with D unresolved. The V gene's germline CDR1 is SGHKS and CDR2 YYEKEE (reference sequence). This CDR3 spans 15 amino acids. V lost 0 bases, J lost 5 bases, and 14 bases lay in between. The CDR3 DNA reads TGTGCCAGCAGCTTGGAGCCGGCCTACGGGGAGACCCAGTACTTC. The encoded protein is CASSLEPAYGETQYF. The whole variable domain, filled in from reference TRBV5-5 and TRBJ2-5, reads DAGVTQSPTHLIKTRGQQVTLRCSPISGHKSVSWYQQVLGQGPQFIFQYYEKEERGRGNFPDRFSARQFPNYSSELNVNALLLGDSALYLCASSLEPAYGETQYFGPGTRLLVL.

Only one count was recorded for this clone. The V gene is TRBV3-1 (or the pseudogene TRBV3-2), the J gene TRBJ2-3; the D is unclear. Germline V lookup: CDR1 LGHDT, CDR2 YNNKEL (reference sequence). This CDR3 spans 13 amino acids. Trimming removed 5 bases at V and 2 bases at J, with 8 bases between. The CDR3 DNA is TGTGCCAGCAGCACACCTATCACAGATACGCAGTATTTT. Translating gives CASSTPITDTQYF.

The gene calls are TRBV6-5 and TRBJ1-2; D call uncertain. This CDR3 is built from 15 residues. Germline V lookup: CDR1 MNHEY, CDR2 SVGAGI. Trimming cost V 8 bases and J 1 base, with 17 bases left between them. The CDR3 DNA reads as TGTGCCAGCGGTTCAAGTTATCGGGGTAACTATGGCTACACCTTC. Encoded protein: CASGSSYRGNYGYTF.